Listed below are T cell receptor beta chains from one sample, sequenced in a study of cytomegalovirus exposure and HLA in healthy donors. Here immunoSEQ multiplex PCR was the method, and the copy in TCRdb shows in-frame clones only, minus some. The data show roughly 200,000 clones, roughly 79% seen once. Source material: PBMCs. The receptors stem from a man aged 30-40 years in good health and CMV-seronegative. Both conserved end residues are part of each CDR3. Fields, in order: J gene, clone size, V gene, D gene, CDR3 DNA, CDR3 protein. D genes are given only for firm matches. Rows give clone size only sometimes, using once, few, many, or a class for an expanded clone.

J gene: TRBJ2-7; clone size: .; V gene: TRBV15; D gene: TRBD1; CDR3 DNA: TGTGCCACCAGCAGAGAGGGACAGACCTACGAGCAGTACTTC; CDR3 protein: CATSREGQTYEQYF
J gene: TRBJ2-2; clone size: .; V gene: TRBV4-1; D gene: TRBD2; CDR3 DNA: TGCGCCAGCAGCCCCGGACTAGCCTTACTCCCCGGGGAGCTGTTTTTT; CDR3 protein: CASSPGLALLPGELFF
J gene: TRBJ1-5; clone size: once; V gene: TRBV15; D gene: .; CDR3 DNA: TGTGCCACCAGCAGGCTGGAGGGTGGGGGAGGCAAGCCCCAGCATTTT; CDR3 protein: CATSRLEGGGGKPQHF
J gene: TRBJ2-2; clone size: .; V gene: TRBV7-9; D gene: .; CDR3 DNA: TGTGCCAGCAGCGACGGAGACGGGACACGGAACACCGGGGAGCTGTTTTTT; CDR3 protein: CASSDGDGTRNTGELFF
J gene: TRBJ1-1; clone size: once; V gene: TRBV29-1; D gene: .; CDR3 DNA: TGCAGCGTTATCAAGAACACTGAAGCTTTCTTT; CDR3 protein: CSVIKNTEAFF
J gene: TRBJ2-3; clone size: .; V gene: TRBV6-1; D gene: .; CDR3 DNA: TGTGCCAGCCGCATAGTAGATACGCAGTATTTT; CDR3 protein: CASRIVDTQYF
J gene: TRBJ2-7; clone size: .; V gene: TRBV19; D gene: TRBD2; CDR3 DNA: TGTGCCAGTAGTATTCTCGGCGGGAGCGGCTACGAGCAGTACTTC; CDR3 protein: CASSILGGSGYEQYF
J gene: TRBJ1-1; clone size: .; V gene: TRBV5-6; D gene: TRBD1; CDR3 DNA: TGTGCCAGCAGCTCCAGGGGGACGAACACTGAAGCTTTCTTT; CDR3 protein: CASSSRGTNTEAFF
J gene: TRBJ2-7; clone size: .; V gene: TRBV5-1; D gene: .; CDR3 DNA: TGCGCCAGCAGCTCCGACATGAAGGATTACGAGCAGTACTTC; CDR3 protein: CASSSDMKDYEQYF
J gene: TRBJ1-3; clone size: .; V gene: TRBV19; D gene: .; CDR3 DNA: TGTGCCAGTAGTATCCGGGGCTCTGGAAACACCATATATTTT; CDR3 protein: CASSIRGSGNTIYF
J gene: TRBJ2-7; clone size: once; V gene: TRBV15; D gene: .; CDR3 DNA: TGTGCCACCAGCAGAGGCCCCGGACAGACCTACGAGCAGTACTTC; CDR3 protein: CATSRGPGQTYEQYF
J gene: TRBJ2-1; clone size: .; V gene: TRBV5-1; D gene: TRBD2; CDR3 DNA: TGCGCCAGCAGCCAGGGACTAGCGGGACACAATGAGCAGTTCTTC; CDR3 protein: CASSQGLAGHNEQFF
J gene: TRBJ2-1; clone size: .; V gene: TRBV14; D gene: TRBD2; CDR3 DNA: TGTGCCAGCAGCCAAGAGAAAGAAGGGGGACTAGCGGGACGCTCCTACAATGAGCAGTTCTTC; CDR3 protein: CASSQEKEGGLAGRSYNEQFF
J gene: TRBJ1-4; clone size: .; V gene: TRBV5-1; D gene: TRBD1; CDR3 DNA: TGCGCCAGCAGCTTGCGACAGGGAGCAACTAATGAAAAACTGTTTTTT; CDR3 protein: CASSLRQGATNEKLFF
J gene: TRBJ2-2; clone size: .; V gene: TRBV29-1; D gene: TRBD2; CDR3 DNA: TGCAGCGTTGGCCTAGCGGACCGGGGGGCCGGGGAGCTGTTTTTT; CDR3 protein: CSVGLADRGAGELFF
J gene: TRBJ2-1; clone size: .; V gene: TRBV14; D gene: .; CDR3 DNA: TGTGCCAGCAGCCAAGAGTCTAGGTCTCTGTACAATGAGCAGTTCTTC; CDR3 protein: CASSQESRSLYNEQFF
J gene: TRBJ1-1; clone size: .; V gene: TRBV14; D gene: .; CDR3 DNA: TGTGCCAGCAGCCACTTCCTGCAGGTAGACACTGAAGCTTTCTTT; CDR3 protein: CASSHFLQVDTEAFF
J gene: TRBJ2-7; clone size: .; V gene: TRBV11-2; D gene: TRBD2; CDR3 DNA: TGTGCCAGCAGCCGCAGGACTAGCGGGAGTCAGAGGGACGAGCAGTACTTC; CDR3 protein: CASSRRTSGSQRDEQYF
J gene: TRBJ2-2; clone size: .; V gene: TRBV5-1; D gene: .; CDR3 DNA: TGCGCCAGCAGCAAACGCCTCCGGGAGTCCACCGGGGAGCTGTTTTTT; CDR3 protein: CASSKRLRESTGELFF
J gene: TRBJ2-3; clone size: .; V gene: TRBV28; D gene: .; CDR3 DNA: TGTGCCAGCAGCCGGACTTACACAGATACGCAGTATTTT; CDR3 protein: CASSRTYTDTQYF
J gene: TRBJ2-1; clone size: .; V gene: TRBV5-1; D gene: TRBD2; CDR3 DNA: TGCGCCAGCAGCCTCGGACTAGCGGGAGAACAATACAATGAGCAGTTCTTC; CDR3 protein: CASSLGLAGEQYNEQFF
J gene: TRBJ2-2; clone size: .; V gene: TRBV11-2; D gene: TRBD1; CDR3 DNA: TGTGCCAGCAGCTTCCGGACAGGGGGAGGCACCGGGGAGCTGTTTTTT; CDR3 protein: CASSFRTGGGTGELFF
J gene: TRBJ2-2; clone size: .; V gene: TRBV29-1; D gene: TRBD2; CDR3 DNA: TGCAGCGTTGACGTAGCGGGAGTTTCCCGGGAGCTGTTTTTT; CDR3 protein: CSVDVAGVSRELFF
J gene: TRBJ2-6; clone size: .; V gene: TRBV13; D gene: TRBD2; CDR3 DNA: TGTGCCAGCAGCCCAGAGGTGGGAGTGGGCAGCGGGGGATCGGGGGCCAACGTCCTGACTTTC; CDR3 protein: CASSPEVGVGSGGSGANVLTF
J gene: TRBJ2-5; clone size: .; V gene: TRBV29-1; D gene: TRBD2; CDR3 DNA: TGCAGCGTTGCTAGCGGAGGGAAACCCCGACTGAAAGAGACCCAGTACTTC; CDR3 protein: CSVASGGKPRLKETQYF
J gene: TRBJ2-3; clone size: .; V gene: TRBV6-5; D gene: .; CDR3 DNA: TGTGCCAGCAGCGACGGGGTTACGCAGTATTTT; CDR3 protein: CASSDGVTQYF
J gene: TRBJ1-1; clone size: .; V gene: TRBV19; D gene: TRBD1; CDR3 DNA: TGTGCCAGTAGTGACAGACAGGGATTGAACACTGAAGCTTTCTTT; CDR3 protein: CASSDRQGLNTEAFF
J gene: TRBJ1-6; clone size: .; V gene: TRBV7-2; D gene: .; CDR3 DNA: TGTGCCAGCGCCCGCCGCGGAGCATATAATTCACCCCTCCACTTT; CDR3 protein: CASARRGAYNSPLHF
J gene: TRBJ1-1; clone size: .; V gene: TRBV4-2; D gene: TRBD1; CDR3 DNA: TGTGCCAGCAGCCTAACGACAGGGGGTACTGAAGCTTTCTTT; CDR3 protein: CASSLTTGGTEAFF
J gene: TRBJ1-4; clone size: .; V gene: TRBV7-6; D gene: .; CDR3 DNA: TGTGCCAGCAGCGCCACAGGGAATGGGGAAAAACTGTTTTTT; CDR3 protein: CASSATGNGEKLFF
J gene: TRBJ2-7; clone size: .; V gene: TRBV11-2; D gene: .; CDR3 DNA: TGTGCCAGCGAGGGACACGGGTGGGGCGAGCAGTACTTC; CDR3 protein: CASEGHGWGEQYF
J gene: TRBJ2-7; clone size: .; V gene: TRBV6-1; D gene: .; CDR3 DNA: TGTGCCAGCAGTGAGCCCCCCCGCGTCTACGAGCAGTACTTC; CDR3 protein: CASSEPPRVYEQYF
J gene: TRBJ2-3; clone size: .; V gene: TRBV19; D gene: .; CDR3 DNA: TGTGCCAGTAGTATAGAGGGGGGTTTCACAGATACGCAGTATTTT; CDR3 protein: CASSIEGGFTDTQYF
J gene: TRBJ2-3; clone size: .; V gene: TRBV5-1; D gene: .; CDR3 DNA: TGCGCCAGCAGCTCCGCCCGGAGCACAGATACGCAGTATTTT; CDR3 protein: CASSSARSTDTQYF
J gene: TRBJ2-7; clone size: .; V gene: TRBV6-5; D gene: .; CDR3 DNA: TGTGCCAGCAGTTACTCCCCGGTCTCTTCCTACGAGCAGTACTTC; CDR3 protein: CASSYSPVSSYEQYF
J gene: TRBJ1-4; clone size: .; V gene: TRBV30; D gene: .; CDR3 DNA: TGTGCCTGGAGAAGTGCGACAGGAACTAATGAAAAACTGTTTTTT; CDR3 protein: CAWRSATGTNEKLFF
J gene: TRBJ1-2; clone size: .; V gene: TRBV6-5; D gene: TRBD1; CDR3 DNA: TGTGCCAGCAGCCTGGAGGGACAGGGAATTTATGGCTACACCTTC; CDR3 protein: CASSLEGQGIYGYTF
J gene: TRBJ2-1; clone size: .; V gene: TRBV28; D gene: .; CDR3 DNA: TGTGCCAGCAGTTTACTGACTCACCTCAATGAGCAGTTCTTC; CDR3 protein: CASSLLTHLNEQFF
J gene: TRBJ1-1; clone size: .; V gene: TRBV7-3; D gene: .; CDR3 DNA: TGTGCCAGCAGCCCCTGGGGGGGGTTGGGGAACACTGAAGCTTTCTTT; CDR3 protein: CASSPWGGLGNTEAFF
J gene: TRBJ2-7; clone size: .; V gene: TRBV7-9; D gene: .; CDR3 DNA: TGTGCCAGCAGCTTCTCGGGGGAGCAGTACTTC; CDR3 protein: CASSFSGEQYF
J gene: TRBJ2-7; clone size: few; V gene: TRBV7-8; D gene: TRBD1; CDR3 DNA: TGTGCCAGCAGCGCGACAGGGTTGAGCTACGAGCAGTACTTC; CDR3 protein: CASSATGLSYEQYF